This TCR beta chain was found in a study of blood T cell repertoires in COVID-19. The wider study: Researchers got acute and convalescent COVID-19 samples from the United States, Italy and Spain.

The V segment lost 3 bases and the J segment 4 bases; nucleotides outside the gene matches: 5. The CDR3 covers 14 residues. Germline-derived CDR1 and CDR2 are LGHDT and YNNKEL (reference sequence). Here immunoSEQ multiplex PCR was the method, and the copy in TCRdb shows in-frame clones only, minus some. The sample yields 250,000 to 300,000 clones, 81% seen once. This receptor was identified in an older woman with active or convalescent COVID-19. This rearrangement joins TRBV3-1 (or the pseudogene TRBV3-2) to TRBJ1-2; 7 nucleotides agree with TRBD1. Sequencing was performed on peripheral blood. The CDR3 region is CASSQRQGTYGYTF. The CDR3 nucleotides are TGTGCCAGCAGCCAGAGACAGGGTACCTATGGCTACACCTTC.